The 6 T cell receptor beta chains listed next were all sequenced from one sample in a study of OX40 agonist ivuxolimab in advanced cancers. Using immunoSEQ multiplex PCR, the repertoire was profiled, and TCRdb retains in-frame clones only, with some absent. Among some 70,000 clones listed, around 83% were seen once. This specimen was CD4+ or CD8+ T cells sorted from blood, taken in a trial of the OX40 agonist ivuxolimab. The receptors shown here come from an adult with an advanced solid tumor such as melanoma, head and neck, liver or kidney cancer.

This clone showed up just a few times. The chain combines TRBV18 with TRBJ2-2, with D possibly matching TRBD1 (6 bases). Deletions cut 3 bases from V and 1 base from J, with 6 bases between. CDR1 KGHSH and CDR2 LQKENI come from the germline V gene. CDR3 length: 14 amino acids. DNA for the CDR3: TGTGCCAGCTCACCGGGACAGAACACCGGGGAGCTGTTTTTT. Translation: CASSPGQNTGELFF.

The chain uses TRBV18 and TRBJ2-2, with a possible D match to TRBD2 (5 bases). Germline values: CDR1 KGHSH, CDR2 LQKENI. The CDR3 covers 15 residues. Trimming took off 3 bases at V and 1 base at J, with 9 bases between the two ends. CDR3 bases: TGTGCCAGCTCACCCTGGACTGTGAACACCGGGGAGCTGTTTTTT. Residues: CASSPWTVNTGELFF.

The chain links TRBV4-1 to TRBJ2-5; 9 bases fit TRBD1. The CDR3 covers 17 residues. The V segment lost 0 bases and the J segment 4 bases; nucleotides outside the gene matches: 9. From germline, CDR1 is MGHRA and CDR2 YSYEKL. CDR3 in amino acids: CASSQDLTGGAVETQYF. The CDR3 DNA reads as TGCGCCAGCAGCCAAGATCTAACAGGGGGCGCTGTAGAGACCCAGTACTTC.

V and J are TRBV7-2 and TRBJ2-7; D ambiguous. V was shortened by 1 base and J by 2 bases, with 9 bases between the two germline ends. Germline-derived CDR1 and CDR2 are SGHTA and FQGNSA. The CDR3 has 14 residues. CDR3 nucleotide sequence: TGTGCCAGCAGCTTAGTTGGGTCTACCTACGAGCAGTACTTC. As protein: CASSLVGSTYEQYF.

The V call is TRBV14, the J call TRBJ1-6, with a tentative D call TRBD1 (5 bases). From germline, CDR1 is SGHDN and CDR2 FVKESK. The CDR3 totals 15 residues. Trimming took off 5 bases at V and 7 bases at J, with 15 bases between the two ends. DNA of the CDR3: TGTGCCAGCAGCTTCGCGGGGGGTAGGAATTCACCCCTCCACTTT. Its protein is CASSFAGGRNSPLHF.

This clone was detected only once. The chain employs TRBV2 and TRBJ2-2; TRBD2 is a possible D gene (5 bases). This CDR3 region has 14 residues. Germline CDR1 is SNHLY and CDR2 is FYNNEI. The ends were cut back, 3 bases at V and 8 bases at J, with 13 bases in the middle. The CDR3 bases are TGTGCCAGCAGTGATCTGATGAGGGCGGGGGAGCTGTTTTTT. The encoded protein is CASSDLMRAGELFF.